The 27 T cell receptor beta chains reported below all come from one sample, sequenced in a study of vaccination and CD4 T cells after COVID-19. Scientists ran DNA taken from cultured CD4+ T cells through the Oncomine TCR Beta short-read assay for sequencing. TCRdb independently ran MiXCR on the PCR reads; one entry per CDR3 protein. The sample yields approximately 22,000 distinct CDR3 sequences, 60% seen once. Antigens of these TCRs are unknown. The treatment is: roughly ten-day PBMC culture with coronavirus spike peptide pools or control peptides (ViraFEST assay). Source: CD4+ T cells from blood, cultured in vitro, taken after SARS-CoV-2 vaccination. The receptors come from a human donor who received a COVID-19 vaccine.

This rearrangement joins TRBV24-1 to TRBJ2-3, with TRBD1 matching 7 bases. J was trimmed by 2 bases and V by 4 bases; bases with no gene match: 5. Germline V gene lookup returns CDR1 KGHDR and CDR2 SFDVKD. There are 15 residues in the CDR3. The CDR3 coding sequence is TGTGCCACCAGTGACCCGGGACAGCCCACAGATACGCAGTATTTT. Translating gives CATSDPGQPTDTQYF.

This rearrangement joins TRBV30 to TRBJ2-7, with D perhaps TRBD1 (6 bases). Germline lookup yields CDR1 GTSNPN and CDR2 SVGIG (reference sequence). V was trimmed by 4 bases and J by 0 bases, leaving 7 bases between them. The CDR3 has 12 residues. CDR3 coding DNA: TGTGCCTGGAACAGGGACTCCTACGAGCAGTACTTC. This gives the protein CAWNRDSYEQYF.

The rearrangement links TRBV15 to TRBJ1-1; D possibly corresponds to TRBD1 (6 bases). V was shortened by 0 bases and J by 0 bases, with 14 bases between the two germline ends. Germline CDR1 and CDR2: LNHNV and YYDKDF (reference sequence). This CDR3 is built from 17 residues. DNA of the CDR3: TGTGCCACCAGCAGAGATTGGGGGGCCAGCATGAACACTGAAGCTTTCTTT. It translates to CATSRDWGASMNTEAFF.

The CDR3 coding sequence is TGTGCCAGCAGTGGGTCTTTGCAGCCCCAGCATTTT. As protein: CASSGSLQPQHF. The rearrangement uses TRBV2 and TRBJ1-5, with no clear D. Per the germline V gene, CDR1 is SNHLY and CDR2 is FYNNEI. Trimming took off 4 bases at V and 7 bases at J, with 8 bases between the two ends. CDR3 length: 12 residues.

V and J are TRBV6-2 or TRBV6-3 and TRBJ1-1; D gene uncertain. This CDR3 comprises 15 residues. CDR1 MNHEY and CDR2 SVGEGT come from the germline V gene. Trimming took off 4 bases at V and 5 bases at J, with 17 bases between the two ends. The CDR3 spells CASSWVGAGGTEAFF. CDR3 DNA sequence: TGTGCCAGCAGTTGGGTTGGTGCGGGCGGTACTGAAGCTTTCTTT.

V is TRBV19 and J is TRBJ1-6; D is uncertain. CDR1 LNHDA and CDR2 SQIVND come from the germline V gene (reference sequence). The CDR3 contains 16 residues. With 1 base removed from V and 0 bases from J, the gap between germline ends came to 7 bases. The CDR3 loop reads CASSIGRSSYNSPLHF. CDR3 bases: TGTGCCAGTAGTATAGGGAGGAGCTCCTATAATTCACCCCTCCACTTT.

This sequence joins TRBV19 and TRBJ1-2; D may be TRBD1 (5 bases). Deletions cut 8 bases from V and 3 bases from J, with 19 bases between. The germline V gene encodes CDR1 LNHDA and CDR2 SQIVND (reference sequence). CDR3 length equals 15 residues. CDR3 sequence reads: CASGSVRAQHYGYTF. DNA of the CDR3: TGTGCCAGTGGTAGTGTCAGGGCCCAGCACTATGGCTACACCTTC. Full variable domain (remainder filled in from reference TRBV19 and TRBJ1-2): DGGITQSPKYLFRKEGQNVTLSCEQNLNHDAMYWYRQDPGQGLRLIYYSQIVNDFQKGDIAEGYSVSREKKESFPLTVTSAQKNPTAFYLCASGSVRAQHYGYTFGSGTRLTVV.

J is TRBJ2-3 and V is TRBV24-1; no reliable D call. The CDR3 totals 15 residues. The ends were cut back, 4 bases at V and 0 bases at J, with 10 bases in the middle. Germline CDR1 and CDR2: KGHDR and SFDVKD. The CDR3 region is CATSESGRSTDTQYF. The CDR3, as DNA: TGTGCCACCAGTGAATCCGGGCGCAGCACAGATACGCAGTATTTT.

V gene TRBV2 combines with J gene TRBJ1-1, with 11 positions matching TRBD1. CDR1 and CDR2 from the germline V gene are SNHLY and FYNNEI. CDR3 length equals 14 residues. After removal of 6 bases from V and 4 bases from J, the junction contained 4 bases not matched to a gene. CDR3 sequence reads: CASSYGTGGTEAFF. DNA of the CDR3: TGTGCCAGCAGCTATGGGACAGGGGGCACTGAAGCTTTCTTT.

In DNA, the CDR3 is TGCGCCAGCAGCTTGGAGCCCGGGACCTATGGCTACACCTTC. Translated, it gives CASSLEPGTYGYTF. This chain joins TRBV5-1 and TRBJ1-2, with a possible D match to TRBD1 (5 bases). Germline V gene data show CDR1 as SGHRS and CDR2 as YFSETQ. This CDR3 spans 14 amino acids. V lost 0 bases and J lost 4, with 10 bases in between.

This clonotype was found once. The rearrangement joins TRBV2 to TRBJ2-1, with D unresolved. The CDR3 consists of 11 residues. The V end was cut by 1 base, the J end by 10 bases, with 5 bases between. Germline assignment: CDR1 SNHLY and CDR2 FYNNEI. CDR3 amino acids: CASSEEGEQFF. The CDR3 DNA reads as TGTGCCAGCAGTGAAGAAGGGGAGCAGTTCTTC. Looking up the rest from reference TRBV2 and TRBJ2-1 gives the full variable domain: EPEVTQTPSHQVTQMGQEVILRCVPISNHLYFYWYRQILGQKVEFLVSFYNNEISEKSEIFDDQFSVERPDGSNFTLKIRSTKLEDSAMYFCASSEEGEQFFGPGTRLTVL.

This chain uses TRBV7-2 with TRBJ1-2; D might be TRBD1 (5 bases). The V and J ends lost 1 base and 5 bases respectively, with 14 bases between them. The germline CDR1 and CDR2 sequences are SGHTA and FQGNSA. The CDR3 sequence is 15 residues long. The CDR3 DNA follows: TGTGCCAGCAGCTTAGGGGGGGGTATGAGTTATGGCTACACCTTC. Protein sequence: CASSLGGGMSYGYTF.

This clonotype has more than one count but fewer than ten. The chain carries TRBV20-1 and TRBJ1-5; tentative D call: TRBD1 (5 bases). The CDR3 loop spans 14 amino acids. CDR1 DFQATT and CDR2 SNEGSKA come from the germline V gene (reference sequence). V lost 3 bases and J lost 5, with 14 bases in between. The CDR3 is CSASLGVGDQPQHF. CDR3 coding DNA: TGCAGTGCTAGTCTAGGGGTAGGGGATCAGCCCCAGCATTTT.

As regards this clonotype: Compared with germline, one end of the junction differs, possibly owing to a read error. The chain joins TRBV24-1 to TRBJ2-3; 7 positions match TRBD1. This CDR3 spans 16 amino acids. The germline CDR1 and CDR2 sequences are KGHDR and SFDVKD. The CDR3, as DNA: TGTGCCACCAGTGATTTGACAGGGGCGAGCACAGATGCGCAGTATTTT. It encodes CATSDLTGASTDAQYF.

The chain carries TRBV6-1 and TRBJ1-2; TRBD1 is a possible D gene (5 bases). Between the trimmed V and J ends, which lost 5 bases and 8 bases, there was a span of 21 bases. CDR3 length: 15 residues. Germline loops: CDR1 MNHNS, CDR2 SASEGT. DNA of the CDR3: TGTGCCAGCAGTCCTCTATCGGGGCTGCCAGGCGGCTACACCTTC. It translates to CASSPLSGLPGGYTF.

This rearrangement joins TRBV7-2 to TRBJ2-6, with 8 bases fitting TRBD2. With 4 bases clipped from V and 0 bases from J, the junction kept 11 bases outside the gene matches. CDR3 length equals 19 residues. CDR1 and CDR2 from the germline V gene are SGHTA and FQGNSA. CDR3 coding DNA: TGTGCCAGCAGCTCCCGACTAGCGACTTATGACTCTGGGGCCAACGTCCTGACTTTC. Protein product: CASSSRLATYDSGANVLTF.

The CDR3 nucleotides read TGCAGTGCTAGAGATTCAAGGACAGGGGGCGTGAAGACCCAGTACTTC. Protein sequence: CSARDSRTGGVKTQYF. V and J are TRBV20-1 and TRBJ2-5; 11 nucleotides line up with TRBD1. The CDR3 has 16 residues. Germline lookup yields CDR1 DFQATT and CDR2 SNEGSKA (reference sequence). The J segment lost 6 bases and the V segment lost 0 bases, leaving 9 bases of the junction unmatched.

This clonotype was seen only a few times. This chain connects TRBV6-5 to TRBJ1-2, with D maybe TRBD1 (5 bases). CDR3 length equals 15 residues. V was cut by 4 bases and J by 6 bases, with 18 bases left in between. CDR1 and CDR2 (germline): MNHEY, SVGAGI. CDR3: CASSSKLGGFDGYTF. The CDR3 DNA reads as TGTGCCAGCAGTTCCAAGTTGGGGGGGTTCGATGGCTACACCTTC.

CDR3 region: CASSQETGGFDTQYF. CDR3 DNA: TGCGCCAGCAGCCAAGAGACAGGGGGGTTCGATACGCAGTATTTT. This chain connects TRBV4-1 to TRBJ2-3, with 9 bases identical to TRBD1. The CDR3 covers 15 residues. The trim removed 0 bases at V and 6 bases at J, leaving 4 bases unmatched. Per germline, CDR1 MGHRA and CDR2 YSYEKL.

As to this clonotype: The junction and the germline gene differ at one end; a read error may be behind it. The chain combines TRBV7-2 with TRBJ1-5; D is unresolved. Germline V lookup: CDR1 SGHTA, CDR2 FQGNSA. The CDR3 totals 14 residues. This chain's CDR3 is CASSIAGYNQPQHF. DNA for the CDR3: TGTGCCAGCAGCATAGCGGGGTACAATCAGCCCCAGCATTTT.

This sequence joins TRBV7-9 and TRBJ1-3, with 10 bases identical to TRBD1. The length of the CDR3 is 16 residues. CDR1 is SEHNR and CDR2 is FQNEAQ in the germline V gene (reference sequence). The V gene end was trimmed by 4 bases and the J gene end by 2 bases; junction bases not matched to a gene: 5. The CDR3 bases are TGTGCCAGCAGCTACACCGGACAGGGGGCTGGAAACACCATATATTTT. It translates to CASSYTGQGAGNTIYF. The full variable domain, completed using reference TRBV7-9 and TRBJ1-3, is DTGVSQNPRHKITKRGQNVTFRCDPISEHNRLYWYRQTLGQGPEFLTYFQNEAQLEKSRLLSDRFSAERPKGSFSTLEIQRTEQGDSAMYLCASSYTGQGAGNTIYFGEGSWLTVV.

Only a few counts were recorded for this clonotype. The chain carries TRBV20-1 and TRBJ1-1; D call uncertain. The CDR3 covers 14 residues. Germline CDR1 and CDR2: DFQATT and SNEGSKA (reference sequence). V was shortened by 3 bases and J by 3 bases, with 14 bases between the two germline ends. In nucleotides, the CDR3 is TGCAGTGCTAGGCCACAAATAACCTACACTGAAGCTTTCTTT. Its translation: CSARPQITYTEAFF.

The chain joins TRBV6-1 to TRBJ1-2, with TRBD1 identical over 8 bases. The CDR3 runs 13 residues. Germline assignment: CDR1 MNHNS and CDR2 SASEGT. After removal of 5 bases from V and 7 bases from J, the junction contained 6 bases not matched to a gene. CDR3 in amino acids: CASSIGQGIGYTF. CDR3 coding DNA: TGTGCCAGCAGTATCGGACAGGGCATTGGCTACACCTTC.

In the case of this clonotype: An end of the junction does not agree with germline; a read error may underlie this. The V call is TRBV7-2, the J call TRBJ2-1, with 11 bases fitting TRBD1. CDR1 is SGHTA, CDR2 FQGNSA, per germline. The CDR3 runs 13 residues. CDR3: CASSYRDRGNEVF. The CDR3 DNA reads as TGTGCCAGCAGCTACCGGGACAGGGGGAATGAGGTCTTC. Using reference TRBV7-2 and TRBJ2-1 for the parts outside the CDR3, the full variable domain is GAGVSQSPSNKVTEKGKDVELRCDPISGHTALYWYRQSLGQGLEFLIYFQGNSAPDKSGLPSDRFSAERTGGSVSTLTIQRTQQEDSAVYLCASSYRDRGNEVFGPGTRLTVL.

V is TRBV6-1 and J is TRBJ1-1, with 8 positions matching TRBD1. The CDR3 contains 15 residues. V gave up 5 bases and J gave up 3 bases; unmatched junction bases: 8. Germline CDR1 is MNHNS and CDR2 is SASEGT. In nucleotides, the CDR3 is TGTGCCAGCAGTAGGGGGGCAGGGGGCGACACTGAAGCTTTCTTT. Translated: CASSRGAGGDTEAFF.

The J gene is TRBJ1-6, the V gene TRBV2; D possibly corresponds to TRBD1 (5 bases). Per germline, CDR1 SNHLY and CDR2 FYNNEI. This CDR3 region has 16 residues. Trimming pared 3 bases from V and 7 bases from J, leaving 16 bases between. The CDR3 loop is CASSDPGARNNSPLHF. CDR3 in DNA: TGTGCCAGCAGTGATCCCGGGGCGCGGAACAATTCACCCCTCCACTTT.

This clonotype was seen a few times. The rearrangement joins TRBV6-5 to TRBJ2-7; 7 nucleotides match TRBD1. CDR1 MNHEY and CDR2 SVGAGI come from the germline V gene. Unmatched junction bases numbered 13, after V lost 4 bases and J lost 1 base. The CDR3 is made up of 17 amino acids. The CDR3 protein is CASSSGFTGARSYEQYF. CDR3 nucleotide sequence: TGTGCCAGCAGTTCGGGGTTTACAGGGGCTCGGTCCTACGAGCAGTACTTC.